The T cell receptor beta chain under discussion was sequenced for a study of OX40 agonist ivuxolimab in advanced cancers. Some background on the complete study: The costimulatory receptor OX40 (CD134) was targeted by ivuxolimab, a fully human IgG2 agonistic monoclonal antibody. Of the 50 or so patients in dose escalation, approximately 20 had hepatocellular carcinoma, some 15 had melanoma, 9 had renal cell carcinoma and 9 had head and neck cancer. Partial responses occurred in three dose-escalation patients, of whom one had hepatocellular carcinoma and two had cutaneous melanoma. The paper describes the monotherapy dose-escalation part (N ≈ 52 patients) of the phase I trial of ivuxolimab. Peripheral TCRbeta sequencing aimed to test whether ivuxolimab altered TCR sequence diversity and caused clonal T-cell expansion. Intravenous ivuxolimab was administered to patients every 2 weeks at six dose levels: 0.01, 0.1, 0.3, 1.5, 3 and 10 mg/kg. The dose-escalation cohort was roughly 83% male with a mean age of 60 years, ranging from about 23 to 85. Patients were allowed to have had prior anti-PD-1, anti-PD-L1 or anti-CTLA-4 therapy, and roughly two fifths of the dose-escalation patients had been treated with checkpoint inhibitors.

To sequence the TCRbeta CDR3 region, genomic DNA was isolated from the sorted cells. The immunoSEQ Assay was used for sequencing of TCRbeta CDR3 regions. As stored in TCRdb, this immuneACCESS dataset retains in-frame rearrangements with V and J assigned. A fraction of the clones does not appear; measured against another copy, unresolved V genes explain less than half of the discrepancy, and the remainder lacks a known reason. Within this sample are tens of thousands of clones, with 80% to 85% of them counted one time only. In total, the top ten clones hold approximately 21% of the sample. By its share of the sample, this clone is medium-sized (0.01 to 0.1%). What this receptor recognizes is not known. One base away there is no much larger clone; base qualities are not given. Patients with autoimmune disease history or receiving systemic immunosuppression were excluded from the trial. Peripheral blood for TCR sequencing was collected from all dose cohorts at baseline, on cycle 4 day 1, and on cycle 7 day 1. The samples were taken from a phase I, first-in-human, multicenter, open-label dose-escalation trial of ivuxolimab. Adults with locally advanced or metastatic melanoma, renal cell, hepatocellular, or head and neck squamous cell carcinoma were enrolled in the trial. Before TCR sequencing, CD4+ T cells and CD8+ T cells were sorted from peripheral blood as separate populations.

Via the germline V gene (reference sequence), CDR1 is LNHNV and CDR2 YYDKDF. The CDR3 has 13 amino acids, counting the end cysteine and phenylalanine. Only the CDR3 part of the read is kept: 39 bases, read in frame from the first base. Trimming removed 4 bases from V and 4 bases from J, leaving 11 bases between the germline ends. What the authors observed across the whole study: Which antigens the clonally expanded peripheral T cells were specific for was not determined. At doses of 0.1 to 3.0 mg/kg, clonal expansion of both CD4+ and CD8+ T cells in blood was seen between baseline and week 6. Low levels of normalized T-cell clonal expansion were also seen in some patients who did not respond. After ivuxolimab, more expanded clones were found on average in CD8+ T cells than in CD4+ T cells. In the 0.1-3.0 mg/kg groups, partial responders had among the lowest normalized peripheral clonal expansion, particularly in CD8+ T cells.

The V and J segments used are TRBV15 and TRBJ2-7, with TRBD2 perhaps the D gene, on 5 matching bases. This receptor was taken from an adult with an advanced solid tumor such as melanoma, head and neck, liver or kidney cancer. This sample comprised CD4+ or CD8+ T cells sorted from blood, obtained in a trial of the OX40 agonist ivuxolimab. The CDR3 reads as follows: CATSKEGFYEQYF. The DNA reads as follows: TGTGCCACCAGCAAAGAGGGATTTTACGAGCAGTACTTC.